This record concerns one T cell receptor (beta chain) sequence. Antigen unknown. Ophthalmopathy cases met thresholds of Clinical Activity Score at least 3, NOSPECS grade at least 4 and duration under 3 months. V dropped 3 bases and J dropped 3; count of bases not matched to a gene: 4. Germline loops: CDR1 SNHLY, CDR2 FYNNEI. This CDR3 has 14 amino acids. The source of the sample is a study of T cells in Graves' hyperthyroidism and ophthalmopathy. Study as a whole: Blood was drawn when the patient was first diagnosed and still untreated. Study outcomes and limitations: The blood repertoire included most of the expanded thyroid clonotypes above 0.001.

From RNA transcripts, TCR beta CDR3 regions were amplified. TCR CDR3 regions were first amplified by RT-PCR with HTBI primers. MiXCR, applied by TCRdb to the multiplex PCR reads, yields one record per CDR3 protein. This table holds almost 500,000 distinct CDR3 sequences, roughly 22% found once. This receptor was taken from a woman aged 65 to 85 with Graves' ophthalmopathy. The sequencing sample was made of blood. The rearrangement links TRBV2 to TRBJ2-7; 8 bases match TRBD1. DNA for the CDR3: TGTGCCAGCAGTGAGCAGGGGGCTCTCTACGAGCAGTACTTC. Translated, it gives CASSEQGALYEQYF.